The 18 T cell receptor beta chains below all came from one sample that was sequenced in a study of T cells expressing NK-cell markers. From its re-call of the 5' RACE reads, TCRdb lists each CDR3 protein once, without DNA. In total, the table holds some 120,000 distinct CDR3 sequences. The sequencing input was blood T cells: a sorted CD56 or NKG2C T cell subset, CD4+ or CD8+ T cells, or bulk PBMC T cells (not recorded which). The origin of the receptors is a woman between 18 and 70 years old in good health.

This chain connects TRBV11-2 to TRBJ2-3; there is no DNA to check the TCRdb D call of TRBD1. There are 16 residues in the CDR3. The germline V gene encodes CDR1 SGHAT and CDR2 FQNNGV. The CDR3 sequence: CASSLGVLRGGDTQYF.

The genes are TRBV19 and TRBJ1-4. The germline V gene encodes CDR1 LNHDA and CDR2 SQIVND (reference sequence). The CDR3 is 14 residues long. The CDR3 loop reads CASSSIATNEKLFF. Full variable domain (rest looked up from reference TRBV19 and TRBJ1-4): DGGITQSPKYLFRKEGQNVTLSCEQNLNHDAMYWYRQDPGQGLRLIYYSQIVNDFQKGDIAEGYSVSREKKESFPLTVTSAQKNPTAFYLCASSSIATNEKLFFGSGTQLSVL.

The chain has TRBV7-8 and TRBJ1-5. The CDR3 sequence is 15 residues long. Per germline, CDR1 SGHVS and CDR2 FQNEAQ. This CDR3 is CASSPTWQSNQPQHF.

This chain links TRBV14 with TRBJ2-5; the D gene TCRdb calls, TRBD2, cannot be checked with no DNA. The CDR3 has 14 residues. Germline V lookup: CDR1 SGHDN, CDR2 FVKESK. This chain's CDR3 is CASSQGEGIETQYF. Supplemented by reference TRBV14 and TRBJ2-5, the full variable domain reads EAGVTQFPSHSVIEKGQTVTLRCDPISGHDNLYWYRRVMGKEIKFLLHFVKESKQDESGMPNNRFLAERTGGTYSTLKVQPAELEDSGVYFCASSQGEGIETQYFGPGTRLLVL.

The chain carries TRBV5-4 and TRBJ2-1; the D gene TCRdb calls, TRBD2, cannot be checked with no DNA. The CDR3 length is 17 residues. Germline assignment: CDR1 SGHNT and CDR2 YYREEE (reference sequence). CDR3 in amino acids: CASTPASTSGRLNEQFF. Complete variable domain (other parts from reference TRBV5-4 and TRBJ2-1): ETGVTQSPTHLIKTRGQQVTLRCSSQSGHNTVSWYQQALGQGPQFIFQYYREEENGRGNFPPRFSGLQFPNYSSELNVNALELDDSALYLCASTPASTSGRLNEQFFGPGTRLTVL.

This CDR3 is CASSLPRGGLTGELFF. This chain uses TRBV12-3 or TRBV12-4 with TRBJ2-2; the D call from TCRdb, TRBD1, cannot be confirmed without DNA. The CDR3 has 16 amino acids.

This chain connects TRBV5-1 to TRBJ1-5. In germline, CDR1 is SGHRS, CDR2 YFSETQ. The CDR3 is made up of 14 amino acids. This CDR3 is CASSLTVQGQPQHF.

The chain combines TRBV6-2 or TRBV6-3 with TRBJ2-7; TCRdb indicates TRBD2, and absent DNA this call remains unverified. Germline assignment: CDR1 MNHEY and CDR2 SVGEGT. This CDR3 is 14 amino acids long. CDR3: CATSPGTSAYEQYF.

The chain uses TRBV7-9 and TRBJ2-7; TCRdb lists TRBD1, though no DNA is available to test this call. This CDR3 is 15 amino acids long. Germline CDR1 SEHNR, CDR2 FQNEAQ (reference sequence). CDR3: CASSTPQSPFYEQYF.

The V and J genes are TRBV25-1 and TRBJ1-5; the D call of TRBD1 rests on TCRdb alone, since no DNA is present to check it. The CDR3 has 13 amino acids. Germline lookup yields CDR1 MGHDK and CDR2 SYGVNS. Here the CDR3 reads CASSATGEQPQHF.

This chain uses TRBV12-3 or TRBV12-4 with TRBJ1-2; as DNA is missing, the TRBD1 call by TCRdb cannot be tested. This CDR3 region has 14 residues. The CDR3 sequence: CASSLGQGAVGYTF.

The chain employs TRBV11-2 and TRBJ2-1; TCRdb designates TRBD2, a call that cannot be tested without DNA. The CDR3 contains 15 residues. In germline, CDR1 is SGHAT, CDR2 FQNNGV. The CDR3 spells CASSFGPNTNNEQFF.

This chain uses TRBV7-9 with TRBJ1-6. The CDR3 is made up of 14 amino acids. Germline V gives CDR1 SEHNR, CDR2 FQNEAQ (reference sequence). CDR3 in amino acids: CASSLGEDHSPLHF.

V usage is TRBV12-3 or TRBV12-4 and J usage is TRBJ2-2; the TCRdb call, TRBD1, lacks DNA for checking. The CDR3 loop spans 13 amino acids. CDR3: CASSFASDRVEFF.

This rearrangement joins TRBV28 to TRBJ2-3; TCRdb returns TRBD1, unconfirmable since there is no DNA. This CDR3 has 14 residues. In germline, CDR1 is MDHEN, CDR2 SYDVKM. This chain's CDR3 is CASRTGHVGDTQYF. The variable domain in full, completed from reference TRBV28 and TRBJ2-3, reads DVKVTQSSRYLVKRTGEKVFLECVQDMDHENMFWYRQDPGLGLRLIYFSYDVKMKEKGDIPEGYSVSREKKERFSLILESASTNQTSMYLCASRTGHVGDTQYFGPGTRLTVL.

The genes are TRBV12-5 and TRBJ2-5; with no DNA, the TCRdb D assignment of TRBD2 cannot be verified. Per the germline V gene, CDR1 is LGHNT and CDR2 is FRNRAP. The CDR3 loop spans 13 amino acids. The CDR3 region is CASGWGQGETQYF.

This sequence joins TRBV6-1 and TRBJ2-1. The CDR3 totals 13 residues. The germline gives CDR1 MNHNS, CDR2 SASEGT. The CDR3: CASLDIQSNEQFF.

The chain carries TRBV10-2 and TRBJ1-4; TCRdb selects TRBD1, and the lack of DNA leaves this call unchecked. This CDR3 has 14 amino acids. CDR1 and CDR2 from the germline V gene are WSHSY and SAAADI. The CDR3 sequence is CASSSGFPNEKLFF.